The T cell receptor (beta chain) under discussion was sequenced for a study of blood T cell repertoires in COVID-19. Across the study: The origin of the acute and convalescent COVID-19 samples was the United States, Italy and Spain. T cells, B-cell-depleted T cells, or PBMCs supplied cDNA or gDNA.

This clone was recorded only once. As processed by the authors: Reference gene primer amplification yielded estimated nucleated cell counts. This table comes from immunoSEQ multiplex PCR, and its TCRdb copy is limited to in-frame clones, with some not included. V, J and clone size derive from that table, while D and trimming were established from the DNA sequence. Of about 60,000 clones listed, approximately 80% are singletons. This CDR3 has 14 residues. Germline values: CDR1 SGHRS, CDR2 YFSETQ. V gave up 3 bases and J gave up 6 bases; unmatched junction bases: 4. The clonotype was recovered from a human donor in a cohort sampled during active COVID-19. The sequenced material came from peripheral blood. The chain joins TRBV5-1 to TRBJ1-4, with 8 nucleotides matching TRBD1. Here the CDR3 DNA reads TGCGCCAGCAGCTCCGACAGGGGCGATGAAAAACTGTTTTTT. Its protein product is CASSSDRGDEKLFF.